The clone carrying this T cell receptor (beta chain) was picked up a small number of times. The sample is drawn from a study of T-cell memory formation after mild COVID-19. There are 15 residues in the CDR3. Unmatched junction bases numbered 5, after V lost 5 bases and J lost 4 bases. With constant-segment primers, 5'RACE yielded cDNA libraries of TCR alpha and TCR beta that carried sample barcodes and UMIs. TCRdb re-analysed the 5' RACE reads in MiXCR, keeping a single row per CDR3 protein. The data contain 250,000 to 300,000 distinct CDR3 sequences, roughly 16% of them seen just once; the ten biggest clones take up around 23%.

Specimen: PBMCs or a T cell subset sorted from them (not recorded which). The receptor's source is a man younger than 30 who had mild COVID-19 (a few samples of this study predate the infection). Cell type and time point are not known. The V gene is TRBV12-3 or TRBV12-4, the J gene TRBJ2-2; TRBD1 agrees at 9 bases. The DNA for the CDR3 is TGTGCCAGCAGTACCCCGGACAGGGGCACCGGGGAGCTGTTTTTT. It is translated as CASSTPDRGTGELFF.